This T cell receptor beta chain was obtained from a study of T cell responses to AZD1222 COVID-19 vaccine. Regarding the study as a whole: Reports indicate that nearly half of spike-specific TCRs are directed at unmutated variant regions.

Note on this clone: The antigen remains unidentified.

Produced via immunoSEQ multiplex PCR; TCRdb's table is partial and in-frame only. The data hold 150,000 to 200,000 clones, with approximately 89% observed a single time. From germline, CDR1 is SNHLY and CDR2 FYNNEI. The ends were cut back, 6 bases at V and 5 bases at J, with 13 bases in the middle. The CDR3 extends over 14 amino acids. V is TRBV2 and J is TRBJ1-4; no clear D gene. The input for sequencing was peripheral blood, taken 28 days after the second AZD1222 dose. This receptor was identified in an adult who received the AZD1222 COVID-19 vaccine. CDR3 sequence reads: CASRLGESNEKLFF. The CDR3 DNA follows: TGTGCCAGCAGGCTCGGGGAATCAAATGAAAAACTGTTTTTT.